This TCR beta chain was identified in a study of control samples from healthy donors and cancer patients. Clones were read by immunoSEQ multiplex PCR, and TCRdb kept only the in-frame ones, dropping some. The repertoire holds 350,000 to 450,000 clones, with around nine tenths as singletons. This CDR3 has 16 amino acids. The germline gives CDR1 KGHSH, CDR2 LQKENI. The V segment lost 4 bases and the J segment 1 base; nucleotides outside the gene matches: 6. This TCR came from a middle-aged man with head and neck cancer. Sequenced material: PBMCs. The V call is TRBV18, the J call TRBJ2-2; 7 nucleotides match TRBD1. CDR3 amino acids: CASSLTTGLNTGELFF. The CDR3 DNA follows: TGTGCCAGCTCACTTACGACAGGGTTGAACACCGGGGAGCTGTTTTTT.